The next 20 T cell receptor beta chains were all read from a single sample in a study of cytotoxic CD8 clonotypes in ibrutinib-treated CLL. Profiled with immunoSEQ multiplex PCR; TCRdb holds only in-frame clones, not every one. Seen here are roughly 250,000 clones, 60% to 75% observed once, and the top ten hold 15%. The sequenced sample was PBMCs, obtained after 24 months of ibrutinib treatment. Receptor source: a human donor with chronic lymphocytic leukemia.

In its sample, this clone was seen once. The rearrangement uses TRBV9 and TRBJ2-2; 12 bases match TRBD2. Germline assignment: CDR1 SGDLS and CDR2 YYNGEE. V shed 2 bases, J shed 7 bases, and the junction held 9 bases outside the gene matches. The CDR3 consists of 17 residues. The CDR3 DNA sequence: TGTGCCAGCAGCGTTGGACTAGCGGGAAAGTTCGGCGGGGAGCTGTTTTTT. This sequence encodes CASSVGLAGKFGGELFF.

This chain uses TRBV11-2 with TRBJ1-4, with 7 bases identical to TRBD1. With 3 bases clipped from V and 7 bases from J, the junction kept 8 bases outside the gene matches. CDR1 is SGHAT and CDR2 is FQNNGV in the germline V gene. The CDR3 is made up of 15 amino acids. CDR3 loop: CASSFKTAGGEKLFF. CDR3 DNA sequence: TGTGCCAGCAGCTTTAAAACGGCAGGGGGTGAAAAACTGTTTTTT.

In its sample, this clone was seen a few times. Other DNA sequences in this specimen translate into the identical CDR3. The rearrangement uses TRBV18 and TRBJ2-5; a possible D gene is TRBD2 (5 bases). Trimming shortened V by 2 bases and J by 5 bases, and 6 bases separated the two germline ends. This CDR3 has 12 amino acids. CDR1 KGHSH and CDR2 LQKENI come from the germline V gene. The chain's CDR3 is CASSPGGETQYF. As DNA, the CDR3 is TGTGCCAGCTCACCAGGCGGGGAGACCCAGTACTTC.

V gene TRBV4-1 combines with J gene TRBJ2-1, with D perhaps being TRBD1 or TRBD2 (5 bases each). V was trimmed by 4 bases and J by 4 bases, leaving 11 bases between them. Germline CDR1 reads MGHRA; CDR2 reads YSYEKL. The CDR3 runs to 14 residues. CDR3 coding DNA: TGCGCCAGCAGCCCCCGGGACGGGTACAATGAGCAGTTCTTC. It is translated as CASSPRDGYNEQFF.

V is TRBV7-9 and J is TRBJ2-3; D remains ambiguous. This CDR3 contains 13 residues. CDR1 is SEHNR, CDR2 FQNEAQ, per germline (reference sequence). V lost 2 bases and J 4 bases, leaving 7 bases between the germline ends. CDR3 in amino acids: CASSLTPADTQYF. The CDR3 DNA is TGTGCCAGCAGCTTAACTCCGGCAGATACGCAGTATTTT.

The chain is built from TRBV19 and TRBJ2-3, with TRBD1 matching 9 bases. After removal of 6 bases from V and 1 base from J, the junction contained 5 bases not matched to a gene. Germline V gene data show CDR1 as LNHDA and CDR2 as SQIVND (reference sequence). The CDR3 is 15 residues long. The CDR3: CASRTGGDGTDTQYF. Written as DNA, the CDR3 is TGTGCCAGTAGGACAGGGGGAGATGGCACAGATACGCAGTATTTT. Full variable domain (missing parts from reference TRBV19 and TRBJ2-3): DGGITQSPKYLFRKEGQNVTLSCEQNLNHDAMYWYRQDPGQGLRLIYYSQIVNDFQKGDIAEGYSVSREKKESFPLTVTSAQKNPTAFYLCASRTGGDGTDTQYFGPGTRLTVL.

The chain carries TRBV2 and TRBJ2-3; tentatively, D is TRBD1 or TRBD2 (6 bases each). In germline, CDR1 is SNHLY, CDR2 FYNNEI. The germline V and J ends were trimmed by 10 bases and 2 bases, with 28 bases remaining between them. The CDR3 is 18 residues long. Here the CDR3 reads CATTKGGLREVLTDTQYF. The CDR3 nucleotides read TGTGCCACCACAAAGGGGGGTTTGAGGGAGGTACTCACAGATACGCAGTATTTT.

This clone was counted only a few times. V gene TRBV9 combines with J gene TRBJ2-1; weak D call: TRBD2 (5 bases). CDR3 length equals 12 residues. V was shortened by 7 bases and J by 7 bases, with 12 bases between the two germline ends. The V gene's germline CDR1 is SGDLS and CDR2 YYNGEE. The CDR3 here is CASCQSGNEQFF. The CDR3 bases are TGTGCCAGCTGCCAATCGGGGAATGAGCAGTTCTTC.

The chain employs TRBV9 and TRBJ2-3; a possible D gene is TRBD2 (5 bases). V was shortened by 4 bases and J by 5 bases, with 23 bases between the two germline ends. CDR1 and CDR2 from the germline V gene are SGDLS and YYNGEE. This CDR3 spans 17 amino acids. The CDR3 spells CASSFSTGRGVGDTQYF. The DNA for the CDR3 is TGTGCCAGCAGCTTCAGCACCGGCCGGGGAGTTGGAGATACGCAGTATTTT.

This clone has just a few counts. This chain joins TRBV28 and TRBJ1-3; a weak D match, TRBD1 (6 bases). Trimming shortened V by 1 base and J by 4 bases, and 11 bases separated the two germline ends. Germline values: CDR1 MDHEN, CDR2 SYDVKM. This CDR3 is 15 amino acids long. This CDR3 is CASSLFKGTGNTIYF. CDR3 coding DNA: TGTGCCAGCAGTTTATTTAAAGGGACAGGAAACACCATATATTTT.

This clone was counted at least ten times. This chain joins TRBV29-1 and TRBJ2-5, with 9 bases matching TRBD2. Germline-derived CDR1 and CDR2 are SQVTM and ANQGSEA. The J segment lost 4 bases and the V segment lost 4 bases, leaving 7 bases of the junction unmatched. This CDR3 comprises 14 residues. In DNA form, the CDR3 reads TGCAGCGTTGTTGGAGCGGGAGGAGGAGAGACCCAGTACTTC. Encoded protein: CSVVGAGGGETQYF. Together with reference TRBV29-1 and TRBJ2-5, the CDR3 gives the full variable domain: SAVISQKPSRDICQRGTSLTIQCQVDSQVTMMFWYRQQPGQSLTLIATANQGSEATYESGFVIDKFPISRPNLTFSTLTVSNMSPEDSSIYLCSVVGAGGGETQYFGPGTRLLVL.

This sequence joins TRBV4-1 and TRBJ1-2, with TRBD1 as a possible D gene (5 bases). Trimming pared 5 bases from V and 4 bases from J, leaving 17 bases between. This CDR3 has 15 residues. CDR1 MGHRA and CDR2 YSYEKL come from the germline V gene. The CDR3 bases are TGCGCCAGCAGCTTGGAGAGGGGAGGGATCTATGGCTACACCTTC. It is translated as CASSLERGGIYGYTF.

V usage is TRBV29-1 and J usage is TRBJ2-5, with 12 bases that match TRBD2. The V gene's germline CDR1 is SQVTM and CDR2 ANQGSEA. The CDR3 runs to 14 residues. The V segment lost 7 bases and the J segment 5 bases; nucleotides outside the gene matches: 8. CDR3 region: CSATSGGLRETQYF. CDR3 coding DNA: TGCAGCGCTACTAGCGGGGGGCTGAGGGAGACCCAGTACTTC.

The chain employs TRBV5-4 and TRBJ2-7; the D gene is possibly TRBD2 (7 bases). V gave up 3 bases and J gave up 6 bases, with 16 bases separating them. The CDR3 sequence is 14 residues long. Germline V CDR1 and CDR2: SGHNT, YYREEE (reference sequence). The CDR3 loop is CASSSEGGRVEQYF. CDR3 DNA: TGTGCCAGCAGCTCGGAGGGGGGGCGCGTCGAGCAGTACTTC.

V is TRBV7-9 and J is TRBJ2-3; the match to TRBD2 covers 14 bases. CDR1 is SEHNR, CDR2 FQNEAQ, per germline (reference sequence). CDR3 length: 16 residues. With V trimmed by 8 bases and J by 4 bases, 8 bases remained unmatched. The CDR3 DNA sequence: TGTGCCAGCGGGACTAGCGGGAGAGGATTCGCAGATACGCAGTATTTT. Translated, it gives CASGTSGRGFADTQYF.

The CDR3 loop is CASTPFGEQFF. CDR3 nucleotides: TGTGCCAGCACGCCTTTCGGGGAGCAGTTCTTC. V is TRBV2 and J is TRBJ2-1; no definite D call. Trimming removed 7 bases at V and 10 bases at J, with 11 bases between. From germline, CDR1 is SNHLY and CDR2 FYNNEI. This CDR3 is built from 11 residues.

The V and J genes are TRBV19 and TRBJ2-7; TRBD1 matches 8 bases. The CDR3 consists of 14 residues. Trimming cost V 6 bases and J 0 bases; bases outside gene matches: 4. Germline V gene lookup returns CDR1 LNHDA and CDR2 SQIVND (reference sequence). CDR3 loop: CASRPDRDSYEQYF. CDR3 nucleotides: TGTGCCAGTAGACCGGACAGGGACTCCTACGAGCAGTACTTC.

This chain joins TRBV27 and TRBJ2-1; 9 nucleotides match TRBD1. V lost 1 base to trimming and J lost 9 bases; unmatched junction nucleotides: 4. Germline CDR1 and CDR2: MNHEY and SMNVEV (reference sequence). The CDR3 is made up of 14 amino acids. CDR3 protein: CASSLWTGEGEQFF. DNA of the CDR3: TGTGCCAGCAGTTTATGGACAGGGGAGGGTGAGCAGTTCTTC.

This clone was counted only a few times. The CDR3, as DNA: TGTGCCAGCAGTTACTCTTTGGGACAGTACAATGAGCAGTTCTTC. This codes for CASSYSLGQYNEQFF. The chain uses TRBV6-5 and TRBJ2-1; TRBD1 agrees at 7 bases. The J segment lost 4 bases and the V segment lost 0 bases, leaving 3 bases of the junction unmatched. CDR1 and CDR2 from the germline V gene are MNHEY and SVGAGI. The CDR3 extends over 15 amino acids.

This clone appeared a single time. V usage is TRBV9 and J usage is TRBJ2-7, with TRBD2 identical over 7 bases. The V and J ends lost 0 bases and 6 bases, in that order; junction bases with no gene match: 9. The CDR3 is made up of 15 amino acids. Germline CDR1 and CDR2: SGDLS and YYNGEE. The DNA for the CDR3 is TGTGCCAGCAGCGTAGCGGCGGGAGTGGTGGGCGAGCAGTACTTC. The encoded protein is CASSVAAGVVGEQYF.